At least ten counts were recorded for the clone carrying this T cell receptor (beta chain). Its cognate antigen is unknown. Quantitative 5'-RACE with molecular barcodes was used to make the TCR beta libraries. TCRdb redid the calling of the 5' RACE reads with MiXCR, one entry per CDR3 protein. The data contain 450,000 to 550,000 distinct CDR3 sequences, approximately 5% of them singletons. This entry is derived from a study of CD8 T cells in ankylosing spondylitis. Study-wide results and limits: From matched ankylosing spondylitis synovial fluid, disease-linked clones were reportedly recovered at significantly enriched levels. Seemingly characteristic of ankylosing spondylitis blood was a TCR beta motif consisting of eight highly homologous variants.

Germline V lookup: CDR1 ENHRY, CDR2 SYGVKD. The CDR3 length is 15 residues. V was pared by 5 bases and J by 7 bases, with 11 bases of the junction left unmatched. Sequencing was performed on blood, either unsorted or a sorted T cell fraction (not recorded which). The TCR was taken from a male donor with ankylosing spondylitis. The rearrangement joins TRBV10-3 to TRBJ1-5; 7 nucleotides line up with TRBD1. CDR3 protein: CAISTDRDNRQPQHF. The CDR3 DNA reads as TGTGCCATCAGTACCGACAGGGACAACCGCCAGCCCCAGCATTTT.